Sequencing of this T cell receptor beta chain was carried out in a study of T cells in Graves' hyperthyroidism and ophthalmopathy. About the research overall: Upon initial diagnosis and before any treatment, peripheral blood was collected. Study-wide results and caveats: Blood shared most expanded thyroid clonotypes above 0.001.

As concerns this clonotype: Its antigen is unknown.

Amplified TCR beta CDR3 regions derived from RNA transcripts. The TCR CDR3 first-round RT-PCR relied on the HTBI primer set. TCRdb passed the multiplex PCR reads through MiXCR, listing each CDR3 protein once. In the table there are about 640,000 distinct CDR3 sequences, less than 25% of which are singletons. Germline CDR1 reads MGHRA; CDR2 reads YSYEKL. Trimming stripped 2 bases from V and 8 bases from J, with 15 bases between. This CDR3 is 14 amino acids long. V and J are TRBV4-1 and TRBJ1-2; D is unresolved. The sequencing sample was made of blood. The receptor was derived from a man aged 25-45 years with Graves' ophthalmopathy. CDR3 loop: CASSQTAEWKGYTF. CDR3 in DNA: TGCGCCAGCAGCCAAACAGCCGAGTGGAAGGGCTACACCTTC.